This is a list of T cell receptor beta chains from one sample in a study of T cell responses to AZD1222 COVID-19 vaccine. Profiled with immunoSEQ multiplex PCR; TCRdb holds only in-frame clones, not every one. Of tens of thousands of clones in the sample, around nine tenths were seen once. The source material was peripheral blood, sampled on day 0 of AZD1222 vaccination. Every receptor here comes from an adult in good health. CDR3s include the opening cysteine and the closing phenylalanine or tryptophan. A D gene is named only where the DNA matches it firmly. Clone sizes are given selectively: once, few, many, or a class where the clone is expanded.

j_call: TRBJ2-3
clone_size: -
v_call: TRBV5-1
d_call: TRBD1
cdr3_aa: CASSWDRGTDTQYF
cdr3_nt: TGCGCCAGCTCCTGGGACAGGGGCACAGATACGCAGTATTTT

j_call: TRBJ2-1
clone_size: -
v_call: TRBV5-4
d_call: -
cdr3_aa: CASSLGGAQGSYNEQFF
cdr3_nt: TGTGCCAGCAGCTTGGGAGGGGCACAGGGAAGCTACAATGAGCAGTTCTTC

j_call: TRBJ1-1
clone_size: -
v_call: TRBV7-8
d_call: -
cdr3_aa: CASSRDGGPLGAFF
cdr3_nt: TGTGCCAGCAGCCGTGATGGGGGGCCCCTGGGAGCTTTCTTT

j_call: TRBJ2-1
clone_size: few
v_call: TRBV7-6
d_call: -
cdr3_aa: CASSSRPDSSYNEQFF
cdr3_nt: TGTGCCAGCAGCTCCCGACCAGATAGCTCCTACAATGAGCAGTTCTTC

j_call: TRBJ1-1
clone_size: -
v_call: TRBV10-3
d_call: -
cdr3_aa: CAISKAGYTEAFF
cdr3_nt: TGTGCCATCAGCAAGGCGGGGTACACTGAAGCTTTCTTT

j_call: TRBJ2-7
clone_size: -
v_call: TRBV7-9
d_call: TRBD1
cdr3_aa: CASQLGQRYEQYF
cdr3_nt: TGTGCCAGTCAACTGGGACAGCGTTACGAGCAGTACTTC

j_call: TRBJ2-6
clone_size: -
v_call: TRBV5-1
d_call: -
cdr3_aa: CASSLVYSGANVLTF
cdr3_nt: TGCGCCAGCAGCTTGGTATACTCTGGGGCCAACGTCCTGACTTTC

j_call: TRBJ1-6
clone_size: once
v_call: TRBV6-2/TRBV6-3
d_call: TRBD1
cdr3_aa: CASSSGTGRVHF
cdr3_nt: TGTGCCAGCAGTTCCGGGACAGGGAGAGTCCACTTT

j_call: TRBJ1-5
clone_size: -
v_call: TRBV30
d_call: -
cdr3_aa: CAWSEFLDQPQHF
cdr3_nt: TGTGCCTGGAGTGAATTTTTGGACCAGCCCCAGCATTTT

j_call: TRBJ1-6
clone_size: -
v_call: TRBV9
d_call: -
cdr3_aa: CASSVVVIDGSSYNSPLHF
cdr3_nt: TGTGCCAGCAGCGTAGTAGTGATTGATGGAAGCTCCTATAATTCACCCCTCCACTTT

j_call: TRBJ1-1
clone_size: -
v_call: TRBV7-2
d_call: -
cdr3_aa: CASSRRAGTEAFF
cdr3_nt: TGTGCCAGCAGCCGGCGGGCCGGGACTGAAGCTTTCTTT

j_call: TRBJ1-1
clone_size: -
v_call: TRBV18
d_call: TRBD1
cdr3_aa: CASSPGQGFRQTEAFF
cdr3_nt: TGTGCCAGCTCACCGGGACAGGGTTTTCGGCAAACTGAAGCTTTCTTT

j_call: TRBJ2-2
clone_size: -
v_call: TRBV19
d_call: TRBD2
cdr3_aa: CASSPLAGVNTGELFF
cdr3_nt: TGTGCCAGTAGTCCCTTAGCGGGAGTGAACACCGGGGAGCTGTTTTTT

j_call: TRBJ2-2
clone_size: -
v_call: TRBV19
d_call: TRBD1
cdr3_aa: CASSILSTGGLGELFF
cdr3_nt: TGTGCCAGTAGTATCCTCTCAACAGGGGGTCTCGGGGAGCTGTTTTTT

j_call: TRBJ2-7
clone_size: -
v_call: TRBV19
d_call: TRBD1
cdr3_aa: CASSIKGPQTGYYEQYF
cdr3_nt: TGTGCCAGTAGCATCAAGGGACCACAGACAGGGTACTACGAGCAGTACTTC

j_call: TRBJ2-2
clone_size: -
v_call: TRBV9
d_call: -
cdr3_aa: CASSGQYRGDTGELFF
cdr3_nt: TGTGCCAGCAGCGGACAATATCGGGGAGACACCGGGGAGCTGTTTTTT

j_call: TRBJ1-5
clone_size: -
v_call: TRBV15
d_call: -
cdr3_aa: CATSTQQNKNNQPQHF
cdr3_nt: TGTGCCACCAGCACTCAGCAGAATAAAAACAATCAGCCCCAGCATTTT

j_call: TRBJ2-7
clone_size: -
v_call: TRBV10-2
d_call: TRBD2
cdr3_aa: CASSASGTSYEQYF
cdr3_nt: TGCGCCAGCAGTGCTAGCGGGACCTCCTACGAGCAGTACTTC

j_call: TRBJ2-1
clone_size: -
v_call: TRBV7-7
d_call: -
cdr3_aa: CASSLVASVYNEQFF
cdr3_nt: TGTGCTAGCAGCTTAGTGGCTAGCGTCTACAATGAGCAGTTCTTC

j_call: TRBJ2-7
clone_size: -
v_call: TRBV27
d_call: -
cdr3_aa: CASRRASSYEQYF
cdr3_nt: TGTGCCAGCAGACGGGCGAGCTCCTACGAGCAGTACTTC

j_call: TRBJ2-7
clone_size: -
v_call: TRBV3-1/TRBV3-2
d_call: TRBD1
cdr3_aa: CASSQGQTILAYEQYF
cdr3_nt: TGTGCCAGCAGCCAGGGACAGACGATTCTAGCCTACGAGCAGTACTTC

j_call: TRBJ2-7
clone_size: -
v_call: TRBV4-3
d_call: -
cdr3_aa: CASSQDRGSYEQYF
cdr3_nt: TGCGCCAGCAGCCAAGACAGGGGTAGCTACGAGCAGTACTTC

j_call: TRBJ2-1
clone_size: -
v_call: TRBV10-3
d_call: TRBD2
cdr3_aa: CAISEPAGDNNEQFF
cdr3_nt: TGTGCCATCAGTGAACCAGCGGGGGATAACAATGAGCAGTTCTTC

j_call: TRBJ2-1
clone_size: -
v_call: TRBV7-9
d_call: TRBD1
cdr3_aa: CASSRGTGVYNEQFF
cdr3_nt: TGTGCCAGCAGCCGCGGGACAGGCGTATACAATGAGCAGTTCTTC

j_call: TRBJ2-2
clone_size: -
v_call: TRBV11-2
d_call: -
cdr3_aa: CASSFTSAGTGELFF
cdr3_nt: TGTGCCAGCAGCTTTACGAGTGCTGGGACCGGGGAGCTGTTTTTT

j_call: TRBJ2-3
clone_size: -
v_call: TRBV30
d_call: TRBD2
cdr3_aa: CAWSVKWISGGASTDTQYF
cdr3_nt: TGTGCCTGGAGTGTAAAGTGGATTTCGGGGGGGGCAAGCACAGATACGCAGTATTTT